The 2 T cell receptor beta chains presented below share a single source sample, sequenced in a study of blood T cell repertoires in COVID-19. The data were produced by immunoSEQ multiplex PCR, yet TCRdb's version contains in-frame clones alone and is incomplete. This table has just over 50,000 clones, around 83% appearing once. The source material was peripheral blood. The source of these receptors is a man of 80 years or more with active COVID-19.

The chain links TRBV18 to TRBJ1-2; 10 nucleotides match TRBD1. CDR3 size: 15 residues. Unmatched junction bases numbered 7, after V lost 3 bases and J lost 6 bases. Germline V gene sequence: CDR1 KGHSH, CDR2 LQKENI. CDR3 bases: TGTGCCAGCTCACCCCGGACAGGGGGAGGAGATGGCTACACCTTC. It specifies CASSPRTGGGDGYTF.

The CDR3 protein is CASSLAWTGSHEQYF. DNA of the CDR3: TGTGCCAGCAGCTTGGCATGGACAGGGAGTCACGAGCAGTACTTC. J is TRBJ2-7 and V is TRBV5-5, with TRBD1 matching over 8 bases. Germline trimming cut 0 bases from V and 5 bases from J; bases unmatched to any gene: 7. Germline lookup yields CDR1 SGHKS and CDR2 YYEKEE (reference sequence). The CDR3 contains 15 residues.